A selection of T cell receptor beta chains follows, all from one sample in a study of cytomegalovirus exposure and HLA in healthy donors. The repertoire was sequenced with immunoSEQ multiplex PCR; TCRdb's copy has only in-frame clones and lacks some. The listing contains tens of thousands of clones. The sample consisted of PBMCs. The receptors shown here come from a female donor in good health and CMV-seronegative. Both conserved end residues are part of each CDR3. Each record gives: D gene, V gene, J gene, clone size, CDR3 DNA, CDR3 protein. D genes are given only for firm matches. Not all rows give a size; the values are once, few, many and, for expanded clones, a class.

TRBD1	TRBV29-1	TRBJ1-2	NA	TGCAGCGTTTATTGGACAGGCCAAATTGGCTACACCTTC	CSVYWTGQIGYTF
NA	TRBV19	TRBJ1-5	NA	TGTGCCAGTAGTGAGGGGGAGAATCAGCCCCAGCATTTT	CASSEGENQPQHF
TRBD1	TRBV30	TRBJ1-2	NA	TGTGCCTGGAGTGTACGTGGGACAGGGGTTGGCTACACCTTC	CAWSVRGTGVGYTF
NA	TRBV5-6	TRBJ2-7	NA	TGTGCCAGCAGCTTGACAGGGTACGAGCAGTACTTC	CASSLTGYEQYF
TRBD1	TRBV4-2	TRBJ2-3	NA	TGTGCCAGCAGCCAAGAGGAGAGGGACAGTACGCAGTATTTT	CASSQEERDSTQYF
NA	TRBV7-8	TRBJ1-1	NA	TGTGCCAGCAGCGTAGCCAGGGGAAGTGGGGTTAGGAAGCCTGAAGCTTTCTTT	CASSVARGSGVRKPEAFF
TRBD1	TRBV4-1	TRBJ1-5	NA	TGCGCCAGCAGCCAAGCAGACAGGGTCAATCAGCCCCAGCATTTT	CASSQADRVNQPQHF
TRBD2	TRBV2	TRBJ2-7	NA	TGTGCCAGCCTAGCAGCGGGGGGCTCCTACGAGCAGTACTTC	CASLAAGGSYEQYF
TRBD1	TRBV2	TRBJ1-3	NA	TGTGCCAGTACCGCCGGCAGGGGGCCTGGAAACACCATATATTTT	CASTAGRGPGNTIYF
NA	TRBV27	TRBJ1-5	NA	TGTGCCAGCAGTAGGGGGAATCAGCCCCAGCATTTT	CASSRGNQPQHF
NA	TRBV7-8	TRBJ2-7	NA	TGTGCCAGCAGTTCCAGACAGGTCGTCCCTTACGAGCAGTACTTC	CASSSRQVVPYEQYF
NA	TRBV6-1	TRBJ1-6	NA	TGTGCCAGCAGTGAGGTCAGGGGTAATTCACCCCTCCACTTT	CASSEVRGNSPLHF
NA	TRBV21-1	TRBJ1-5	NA	TGTGCCAGCAGCAGTTACAGGGACATCTCTGACGATTATAGCAATCAGCCCCAGCATTTT	CASSSYRDISDDYSNQPQHF
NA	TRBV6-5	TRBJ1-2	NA	TGTGCCAGCAGTTTGGGCATGAACTATGGCTACACCTTC	CASSLGMNYGYTF
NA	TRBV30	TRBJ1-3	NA	TGTGCCTGGAGTGTATGGGCCAGCCGCTCTGGAAACACCATATATTTT	CAWSVWASRSGNTIYF
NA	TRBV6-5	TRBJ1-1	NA	TGTGCCAGCAGTCCACGGATAGAGGTCACTGAAGCTTTCTTT	CASSPRIEVTEAFF
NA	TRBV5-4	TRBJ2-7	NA	TGTGCCAGCAGCTCCAGGGGCCACGAGCAGTACTTC	CASSSRGHEQYF
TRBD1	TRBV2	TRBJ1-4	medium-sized	TGTGCCAGTTCCCTCGGGACAGATAATGAAAAACTGTTTTTT	CASSLGTDNEKLFF
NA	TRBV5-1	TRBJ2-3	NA	TGCGCCAGCAGCTTGGGGGGCATCACAGATACGCAGTATTTT	CASSLGGITDTQYF
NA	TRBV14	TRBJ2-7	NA	TGTGCCAGCAGCCAACTCAGGGGTGCGGCTTACGAGCAGTACTTC	CASSQLRGAAYEQYF
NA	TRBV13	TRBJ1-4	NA	TGTGCCAGCAGCCCTCCCGACAGAAATGAAAAACTGTTTTTT	CASSPPDRNEKLFF
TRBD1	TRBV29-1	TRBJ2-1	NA	TGCAGCGCCCGACAGGGCTTGGCCTACAATGAGCAGTTCTTC	CSARQGLAYNEQFF
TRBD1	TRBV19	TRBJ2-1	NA	TGTGCCAGTAGTATTCTGAGGGACAGGGGTAACAATGAGCAGTTCTTC	CASSILRDRGNNEQFF
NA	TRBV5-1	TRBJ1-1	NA	TGCGCCAGCAGCTTGTTAGGGGACACTGAAGCTTTCTTT	CASSLLGDTEAFF
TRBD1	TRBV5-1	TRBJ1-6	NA	TGCGCCAACTCGGGACAGAATAATTCACCCCTCCACTTT	CANSGQNNSPLHF
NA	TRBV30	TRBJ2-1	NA	TGTGCCTGGTCCCCATTAGCGGTATCCTACAATGAGCAGTTCTTC	CAWSPLAVSYNEQFF
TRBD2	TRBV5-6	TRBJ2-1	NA	TGTGCCAGCAGCTCCTTGGGGCTGTCTAGCGGGAGAACCAATGAGCAGTTCTTC	CASSSLGLSSGRTNEQFF
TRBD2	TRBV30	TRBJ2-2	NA	TGTGCCTGGAGTACTCTAGCGGAGAACACCGGGGAGCTGTTTTTT	CAWSTLAENTGELFF
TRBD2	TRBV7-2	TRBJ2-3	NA	TGTGCCAGCAGCCCTCTAGCGGGGGGAAGAGATACGCAGTATTTT	CASSPLAGGRDTQYF
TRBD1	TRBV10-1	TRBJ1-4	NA	TGCGCCAGCAAGGAAGTAACCATACCGGGACAGGGGGATGAAAAACTGTTTTTT	CASKEVTIPGQGDEKLFF
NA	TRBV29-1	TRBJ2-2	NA	TGCAGCGTTGAGTTACGGACAGCCCACACCGGGGAGCTGTTTTTT	CSVELRTAHTGELFF
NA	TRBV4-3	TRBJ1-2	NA	TGCGCCAGCAGCCAAGATCCCGCGGCGGAAAACTATGGCTACACCTTC	CASSQDPAAENYGYTF
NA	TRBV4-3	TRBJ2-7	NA	TGCGCCAGCAGCCAAGATCGGGGGACCCGCTACGAGCAGTACTTC	CASSQDRGTRYEQYF
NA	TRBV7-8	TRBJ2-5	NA	TGTGCCAGCAGCTTAGCAGGCAGGAACGAAGAGACCCAGTACTTC	CASSLAGRNEETQYF
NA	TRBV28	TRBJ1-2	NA	TGTGCCAGCAGTTTTGGGGGGTATGGCTACACCTTC	CASSFGGYGYTF
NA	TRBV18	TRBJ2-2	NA	TGTGCCAGCTCACCTCCGGGATCGTTGAACACCGGGGAGCTGTTTTTT	CASSPPGSLNTGELFF
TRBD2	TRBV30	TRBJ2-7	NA	TGTGCCTGGAGTGTACGAGCGGGAGTCTCCTACGAGCAGTACTTC	CAWSVRAGVSYEQYF